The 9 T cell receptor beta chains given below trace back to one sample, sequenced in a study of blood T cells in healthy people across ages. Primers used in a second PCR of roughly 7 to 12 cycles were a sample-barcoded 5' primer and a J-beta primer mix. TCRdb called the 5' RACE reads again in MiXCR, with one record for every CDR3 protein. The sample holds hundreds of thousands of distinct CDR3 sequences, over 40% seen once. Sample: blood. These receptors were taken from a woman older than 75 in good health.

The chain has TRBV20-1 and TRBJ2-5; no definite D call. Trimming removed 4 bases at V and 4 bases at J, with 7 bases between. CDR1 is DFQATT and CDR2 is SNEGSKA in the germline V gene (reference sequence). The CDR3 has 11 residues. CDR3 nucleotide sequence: TGCAGTGCTATGGGTGGAGAGACCCAGTACTTC. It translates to CSAMGGETQYF.

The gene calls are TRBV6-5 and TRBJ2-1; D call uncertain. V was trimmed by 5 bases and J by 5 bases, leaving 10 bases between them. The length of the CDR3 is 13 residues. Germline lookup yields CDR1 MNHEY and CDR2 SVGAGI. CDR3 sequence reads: CASSSQSNNEQFF. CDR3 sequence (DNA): TGTGCCAGCAGTAGTCAGTCAAACAATGAGCAGTTCTTC.

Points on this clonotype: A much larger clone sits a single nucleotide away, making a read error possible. CDR3 in amino acids: CASSWDGDYGYTF. The CDR3 DNA is TGCGCCAGCAGCTGGGACGGGGACTATGGCTACACCTTC. J is TRBJ1-2 and V is TRBV5-1; the D gene is possibly TRBD1 (5 bases). V was cut by 3 bases and J by 3 bases, with 9 bases left in between. The CDR3 is 13 residues long. Germline values: CDR1 SGHRS, CDR2 YFSETQ. The full variable domain, its missing parts supplied by reference TRBV5-1 and TRBJ1-2, is KAGVTQTPRYLIKTRGQQVTLSCSPISGHRSVSWYQQTPGQGLQFLFEYFSETQRNKGNFPGRFSGRQFSNSRSEMNVSTLELGDSALYLCASSWDGDYGYTFGSGTRLTVV.

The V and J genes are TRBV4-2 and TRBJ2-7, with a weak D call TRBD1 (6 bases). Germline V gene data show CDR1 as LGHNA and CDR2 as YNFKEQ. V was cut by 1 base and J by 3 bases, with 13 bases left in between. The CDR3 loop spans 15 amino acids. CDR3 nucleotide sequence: TGTGCCAGCAGCCAAGCAGACGGACAGCTCTACGAGCAGTACTTC. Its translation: CASSQADGQLYEQYF.

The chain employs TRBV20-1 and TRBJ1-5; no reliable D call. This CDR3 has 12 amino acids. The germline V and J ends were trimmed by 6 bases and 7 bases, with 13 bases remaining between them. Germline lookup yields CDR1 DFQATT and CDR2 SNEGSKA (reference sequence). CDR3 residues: CSAYTLGQPQHF. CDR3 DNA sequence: TGCAGTGCATACACACTCGGGCAGCCCCAGCATTTT.

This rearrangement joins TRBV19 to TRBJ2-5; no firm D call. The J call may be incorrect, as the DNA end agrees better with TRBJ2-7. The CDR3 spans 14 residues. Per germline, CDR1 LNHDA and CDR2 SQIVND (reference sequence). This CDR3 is CASSRLDTGYEQYF. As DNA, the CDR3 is TGTGCCAGTAGTAGACTGGATACGGGCTACGAGCAGTACTTC.

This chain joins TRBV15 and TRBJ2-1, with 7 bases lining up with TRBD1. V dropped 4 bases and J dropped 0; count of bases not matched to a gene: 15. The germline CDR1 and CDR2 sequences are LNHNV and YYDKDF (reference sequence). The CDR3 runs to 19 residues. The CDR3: CATSKEGTAYSISYNEQFF. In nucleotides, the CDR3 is TGTGCCACCAGCAAAGAGGGGACAGCTTACTCGATCTCCTACAATGAGCAGTTCTTC.

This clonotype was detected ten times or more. CDR3: CSVEEQQGQPQHF. For the CDR3, the DNA is TGCAGCGTTGAAGAGCAGCAGGGTCAGCCCCAGCATTTT. The chain recombines TRBV29-1 with TRBJ1-5; tentatively, D is TRBD1 (5 bases). CDR1 SQVTM and CDR2 ANQGSEA come from the germline V gene. V was trimmed by 0 bases and J by 6 bases, leaving 9 bases between them. The CDR3 is made up of 13 amino acids.

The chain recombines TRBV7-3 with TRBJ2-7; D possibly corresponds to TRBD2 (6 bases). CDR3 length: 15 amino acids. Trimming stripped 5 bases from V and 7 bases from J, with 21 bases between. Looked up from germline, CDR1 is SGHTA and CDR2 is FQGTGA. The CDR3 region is CASSPRDGGLGEQYF. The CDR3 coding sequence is TGTGCCAGCAGCCCCCGGGACGGGGGTTTGGGAGAGCAGTACTTC. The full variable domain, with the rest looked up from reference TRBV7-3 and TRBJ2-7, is GAGVSQTPSNKVTEKGKYVELRCDPISGHTALYWYRQSLGQGPEFLIYFQGTGAADDSGLPNDRFFAVRPEGSVSTLKIQRTERGDSAVYLCASSPRDGGLGEQYFGPGTRLTVT.